The rows below give T cell receptor beta chains drawn from one sample of a study of T cells in Graves' hyperthyroidism and ophthalmopathy. TCRdb re-called the multiplex PCR reads with MiXCR, one entry per CDR3 protein. In the table there are fewer than 450,000 distinct CDR3 sequences, 17% of which are singletons. Sequenced: blood. Receptors originate from a woman aged 25 to 39 with Graves' hyperthyroidism that later progressed to Graves' ophthalmopathy. Both conserved end residues are part of each CDR3. The D gene is left open where the match is weak. Not all rows give a size; the values are once, few, many and, for expanded clones, a class.

D gene | J gene | clone size | V gene | CDR3 protein | CDR3 DNA
TRBD1 | TRBJ1-2 | . | TRBV29-1 | CSVAWGQDNYGYTF | TGCAGCGTTGCCTGGGGACAGGACAACTATGGCTACACCTTC
TRBD2 | TRBJ2-1 | many | TRBV20-1 | CSARPGGVLGEQFF | TGCAGTGCTAGGCCCGGGGGGGTCTTGGGTGAGCAGTTCTTC
. | TRBJ1-2 | many | TRBV20-1 | CSARPWGEGGTYGYTF | TGCAGTGCTAGGCCCTGGGGGGAGGGTGGGACCTATGGCTACACCTTC
. | TRBJ2-1 | . | TRBV5-1 | CASSNDGETSYNEQFF | TGCGCCAGCAGCAACGACGGGGAAACCTCCTACAATGAGCAGTTCTTC
TRBD2 | TRBJ2-5 | many | TRBV7-2 | CASSLGGLVIGETQYF | TGTGCCAGCAGCTTAGGGGGACTAGTTATTGGAGAGACCCAGTACTTC
. | TRBJ1-2 | . | TRBV28 | CASSSRGIYGYTF | TGTGCCAGCAGTTCTAGGGGGATCTATGGCTACACCTTC
TRBD2 | TRBJ2-3 | . | TRBV12-3/TRBV12-4 | CASSPGTSLTDTQYF | TGTGCCAGCAGTCCCGGGACTAGCCTCACAGATACGCAGTATTTT
. | TRBJ2-7 | many | TRBV12-3/TRBV12-4 | CASSFVGLYEQYF | TGTGCCAGCAGTTTTGTGGGCTTGTACGAGCAGTACTTC
. | TRBJ2-1 | . | TRBV6-1 | CAITTQSRGYNEQFF | TGTGCCATCACTACCCAATCGAGGGGCTACAATGAGCAGTTCTTC
. | TRBJ1-3 | many | TRBV11-2 | CASSETGLSGNTIYF | TGTGCCAGCAGCGAAACAGGGCTCTCTGGAAACACCATATATTTT
TRBD2 | TRBJ2-5 | many | TRBV7-8 | CASSLGRLAGVNLETQYF | TGTGCCAGCAGTCTAGGGCGGCTAGCGGGAGTTAACTTAGAGACCCAGTACTTC
. | TRBJ1-1 | . | TRBV28 | CASKFSGTEAFF | TGTGCCAGCAAGTTTTCGGGGACTGAAGCTTTCTTT
. | TRBJ2-7 | many | TRBV28 | CASSNRGSSEVQYF | TGTGCCAGCAGCAACCGCGGGTCGTCGGAGGTGCAGTACTTC
. | TRBJ1-3 | . | TRBV12-3/TRBV12-4 | CASSRNSGNTIYF | TGTGCCAGCAGTCGAAACTCTGGAAACACCATATATTTT
. | TRBJ2-3 | many | TRBV27 | CASSFVQGTLDTQYF | TGTGCCAGCAGTTTTGTACAGGGCACGTTAGATACGCAGTATTTT
TRBD1 | TRBJ1-1 | . | TRBV19 | CASSKDREVVEAFF | TGTGCCAGTAGTAAAGACAGGGAGGTGGTCGAAGCTTTCTTT
. | TRBJ1-5 | many | TRBV28 | CASTHNFNQPQHF | TGTGCCAGCACCCATAACTTCAATCAGCCCCAGCATTTT
. | TRBJ2-4 | many | TRBV2 | CASSEWHGAKNIQYF | TGTGCCAGCAGCGAATGGCACGGGGCCAAAAACATTCAGTACTTC
. | TRBJ1-2 | . | TRBV12-3/TRBV12-4 | CANSVGEGYGYTF | TGTGCCAACAGTGTAGGGGAGGGCTATGGCTACACCTTC
. | TRBJ2-1 | many | TRBV10-3 | CAISESRKPQFF | TGTGCCATCAGTGAGTCGAGGAAGCCCCAGTTCTTC
. | TRBJ2-7 | . | TRBV5-4 | CASSWGTRSVPEQYF | TGTGCCAGCAGCTGGGGGACCAGATCTGTCCCCGAGCAGTACTTC
TRBD2 | TRBJ2-1 | . | TRBV6-1 | CASRAGTTYNEQFF | TGTGCCAGCAGGGCCGGGACTACCTACAATGAGCAGTTCTTC
. | TRBJ2-5 | many | TRBV10-3 | CATSRTWGQETQYF | TGTGCCACCAGCCGGACCTGGGGACAAGAGACCCAGTACTTC
. | TRBJ2-1 | many | TRBV28 | CASSLLGRRNEQFF | TGTGCCAGCAGTTTATTGGGAAGAAGAAATGAGCAGTTCTTC
. | TRBJ2-1 | . | TRBV9 | CASSVWDRDKFF | TGTGCCAGCAGCGTATGGGATCGGGATAAGTTCTTC
. | TRBJ2-7 | many | TRBV7-9 | CASSSDRTISYEQYF | TGTGCCAGCAGTTCGGACAGAACGATCTCCTACGAGCAGTACTTC
TRBD2 | TRBJ2-3 | . | TRBV7-9 | CASARSGGAGDTQYF | TGTGCCAGCGCCCGTAGCGGGGGGGCCGGAGATACGCAGTATTTT
. | TRBJ1-6 | many | TRBV11-2 | CASSLGRQGNSPLHF | TGTGCCAGCAGCTTAGGTCGCCAGGGGAATTCACCCCTCCACTTT
. | TRBJ1-2 | . | TRBV27 | CASNPMGHLGNGYTF | TGTGCCAGCAACCCGATGGGACACCTAGGAAATGGCTACACCTTC
TRBD1 | TRBJ1-1 | many | TRBV19 | CASSRTGGVNTEAFF | TGTGCCAGTAGTCGGACAGGGGGTGTGAACACTGAAGCTTTCTTT
TRBD1 | TRBJ2-7 | many | TRBV20-1 | CSARDRDRVTYEQYF | TGCAGTGCTAGAGACCGGGACAGGGTAACCTACGAGCAGTACTTC
TRBD1 | TRBJ2-4 | . | TRBV6-1 | CASSEVGQGRAKNIQYF | TGTGCCAGCAGTGAAGTCGGACAGGGCCGAGCCAAAAACATTCAGTACTTC
. | TRBJ2-5 | many | TRBV2 | CASSRPDKPYQETQYF | TGTGCCAGCAGCCGCCCGGACAAGCCCTACCAAGAGACCCAGTACTTC
. | TRBJ2-3 | few | TRBV3-1 | CASSQVGGQDTQYF | TGTGCCAGCAGCCAAGTGGGGGGGCAAGATACGCAGTATTTT
TRBD2 | TRBJ2-7 | many | TRBV11-2 | CASGLAGGGSYEQYF | TGTGCCAGCGGACTAGCGGGAGGGGGCTCCTACGAGCAGTACTTC
. | TRBJ2-7 | . | TRBV30 | CAWSFQGEQYF | TGTGCCTGGAGTTTCCAGGGCGAGCAGTACTTC
. | TRBJ1-5 | many | TRBV6-1 | CASSGDLSNQPQHF | TGTGCCAGCAGTGGGGACTTAAGCAATCAGCCCCAGCATTTT
TRBD2 | TRBJ2-5 | . | TRBV3-1 | CASSRALSGGATKTQYF | TGTGCCAGCAGCCGAGCCCTTAGCGGGGGGGCAACGAAGACCCAGTACTTC
. | TRBJ1-2 | many | TRBV4-2 | CASSLTGKANYGYTF | TGTGCCAGCAGCCTCACAGGGAAGGCTAACTATGGCTACACCTTC
. | TRBJ2-3 | many | TRBV7-9 | CASSPWTDTDTQYF | TGTGCCAGCAGCCCTTGGACAGACACAGATACGCAGTATTTT
. | TRBJ1-2 | few | TRBV24-1 | CATSESQEFGYTF | TGTGCCACCAGTGAGTCACAGGAGTTTGGCTACACCTTC
TRBD2 | TRBJ2-1 | . | TRBV27 | CASSQEPGLARYNEQFF | TGTGCCAGCTCCCAGGAGCCGGGACTAGCGAGGTACAATGAGCAGTTCTTC